Listed below are T cell receptor beta chains from one sample, sequenced in a study of neurological immune-mediated disorders. TCRdb re-called the 5' RACE reads through MiXCR, storing one row per CDR3 protein. This sample yields approximately 38,000 distinct CDR3 sequences, of which approximately 10% are seen a single time; about 3.9% belongs to the top ten. Sequenced: CD4+ T cells from blood. The receptor source for this set is a woman between 25 and 40 years old with HTLV-1-associated myelopathy (HAM/TSP). Both conserved end residues are part of each CDR3. D genes are given only for firm matches. Not every row has a clone size; where given, it reads once, few, many or a size class.

cdr3_aa: CASSFRTGAGGYEQYF
cdr3_nt: TGTGCCAGCAGTTTCCGGACGGGAGCGGGGGGCTACGAGCAGTACTTC
clone_size: many
d_call: TRBD2
v_call: TRBV27
j_call: TRBJ2-7

cdr3_aa: CASSLVARGTEAFF
cdr3_nt: TGTGCCAGCAGCTTAGTGGCCAGGGGGACTGAAGCTTTCTTT
clone_size: many
d_call: TRBD1
v_call: TRBV7-8
j_call: TRBJ1-1

cdr3_aa: CASSTTYRGLSDIQYF
cdr3_nt: TGTGCCAGTAGTACCACTTACAGGGGGCTTTCGGACATTCAGTACTTC
clone_size: many
d_call: TRBD1
v_call: TRBV19
j_call: TRBJ2-4

cdr3_aa: CASRKGVTAYEQYF
cdr3_nt: TGTGCCAGCAGGAAGGGGGTTACGGCTTACGAGCAGTACTTC
clone_size: many
d_call: NA
v_call: TRBV12-3/TRBV12-4
j_call: TRBJ2-7

cdr3_aa: CASSVEGSTDTRYF
cdr3_nt: TGTGCCAGCAGCGTCGAGGGTAGCACAGATACGCGGTATTTT
clone_size: NA
d_call: NA
v_call: TRBV9
j_call: TRBJ2-3

cdr3_aa: CASSDDTLGNEQFF
cdr3_nt: TGCGCCAGCAGCGATGACACCCTAGGCAATGAGCAGTTCTTC
clone_size: many
d_call: NA
v_call: TRBV10-1
j_call: TRBJ2-1

cdr3_aa: CASSPQRGASYNEQFF
cdr3_nt: TGTGCCAGCTCACCACAGCGGGGGGCATCCTACAATGAGCAGTTCTTC
clone_size: many
d_call: TRBD2
v_call: TRBV18
j_call: TRBJ2-1

cdr3_aa: CASADRSYTEAFF
cdr3_nt: TGTGCCAGCGCGGACCGTTCTTACACTGAAGCTTTCTTT
clone_size: NA
d_call: NA
v_call: TRBV6-1
j_call: TRBJ1-1

cdr3_aa: CASSLEGGSDIQYF
cdr3_nt: TGCGCCAGCAGCTTGGAAGGGGGCTCGGACATTCAGTACTTC
clone_size: many
d_call: TRBD1
v_call: TRBV5-1
j_call: TRBJ2-4

cdr3_aa: CASGRDTEAFF
cdr3_nt: TGTGCCAGCGGCAGGGACACTGAAGCTTTCTTT
clone_size: NA
d_call: NA
v_call: TRBV7-9
j_call: TRBJ1-1

cdr3_aa: CASRTDPAGELFF
cdr3_nt: TGTGCCAGCAGAACGGACCCGGCCGGGGAGCTGTTTTTT
clone_size: many
d_call: NA
v_call: TRBV12-3/TRBV12-4
j_call: TRBJ2-2

cdr3_aa: CASSYMGLTTFTQYF
cdr3_nt: TGTGCCAGCAGTTACATGGGCCTAACCACCTTTACGCAGTATTTT
clone_size: many
d_call: NA
v_call: TRBV6-2/TRBV6-3
j_call: TRBJ2-3

cdr3_aa: CASSVWGPEAFF
cdr3_nt: TGTGCCAGCAGTGTTTGGGGCCCTGAAGCTTTCTTT
clone_size: many
d_call: NA
v_call: TRBV2
j_call: TRBJ1-1

cdr3_aa: CASSRDSSSGANVLTF
cdr3_nt: TGCGCCAGCAGTAGGGACAGCAGCTCTGGGGCCAACGTCCTGACTTTC
clone_size: many
d_call: TRBD1
v_call: TRBV5-1
j_call: TRBJ2-6

cdr3_aa: CASSLDRRGGVNEQFF
cdr3_nt: TGCGCCAGCAGCTTGGATCGGCGGGGGGGCGTCAATGAGCAGTTCTTC
clone_size: many
d_call: TRBD2
v_call: TRBV5-1
j_call: TRBJ2-1

cdr3_aa: CASSLADSQAFF
cdr3_nt: TGTGCCAGCAGCTTAGCGGACAGTCAAGCTTTCTTT
clone_size: many
d_call: NA
v_call: TRBV7-9
j_call: TRBJ1-1

cdr3_aa: CASKKGGSSYNSPLHF
cdr3_nt: TGTGCCAGCAAAAAAGGAGGGAGCTCCTATAATTCACCCCTCCACTTT
clone_size: many
d_call: NA
v_call: TRBV6-5
j_call: TRBJ1-6

cdr3_aa: CASSLGGTGNQPQHF
cdr3_nt: TGTGCCAGCAGTTTAGGCGGGACAGGCAATCAGCCCCAGCATTTT
clone_size: many
d_call: TRBD1
v_call: TRBV12-3/TRBV12-4
j_call: TRBJ1-5

cdr3_aa: CASSRQGPNTGELFF
cdr3_nt: TGTGCCAGCAGTCGACAGGGCCCTAACACCGGGGAGCTGTTTTTT
clone_size: many
d_call: TRBD1
v_call: TRBV7-2
j_call: TRBJ2-2

cdr3_aa: CSASPGGARDEQFF
cdr3_nt: TGCAGTGCTAGCCCCGGGGGGGCGCGTGATGAGCAGTTCTTC
clone_size: many
d_call: TRBD2
v_call: TRBV20-1
j_call: TRBJ2-1

cdr3_aa: CSVEDLVNTEAFF
cdr3_nt: TGCAGCGTTGAAGACTTAGTGAACACTGAAGCTTTCTTT
clone_size: many
d_call: NA
v_call: TRBV29-1
j_call: TRBJ1-1

cdr3_aa: CASSTKGLGTRSTDTQYF
cdr3_nt: TGTGCCAGCTCAACGAAGGGTCTCGGCACCCGAAGCACAGATACGCAGTATTTT
clone_size: many
d_call: NA
v_call: TRBV18
j_call: TRBJ2-3

cdr3_aa: CASSHYSPGPRLAEQYF
cdr3_nt: TGTGCCAGCAGCCATTACTCTCCGGGACCCCGCCTAGCAGAGCAGTACTTC
clone_size: many
d_call: NA
v_call: TRBV3-1
j_call: TRBJ2-7

cdr3_aa: CASSPPGVTEAFF
cdr3_nt: TGTGCCAGTAGTCCCCCGGGGGTCACTGAAGCTTTCTTT
clone_size: many
d_call: NA
v_call: TRBV19
j_call: TRBJ1-1

cdr3_aa: CASSYSIPGSSYNSPLHF
cdr3_nt: TGTGCCAGCAGTTACTCGATTCCGGGAAGCTCCTATAATTCACCCCTCCACTTT
clone_size: many
d_call: NA
v_call: TRBV6-5
j_call: TRBJ1-6

cdr3_aa: CASSLEIGITEAFF
cdr3_nt: TGCGCCAGCAGCTTGGAGATCGGTATCACTGAAGCTTTCTTT
clone_size: once
d_call: NA
v_call: TRBV5-1
j_call: TRBJ1-1

cdr3_aa: CASSLLDGELFF
cdr3_nt: TGTGCCAGCAGTTTATTAGACGGGGAGCTGTTTTTT
clone_size: many
d_call: NA
v_call: TRBV12-3/TRBV12-4
j_call: TRBJ2-2

cdr3_aa: CASSEQGVSVNEQFF
cdr3_nt: TGTGCCAGCAGTGAACAGGGGGTATCGGTCAATGAGCAGTTCTTC
clone_size: many
d_call: TRBD1
v_call: TRBV6-1
j_call: TRBJ2-1

cdr3_aa: CSVGRGPPGEQYF
cdr3_nt: TGCAGCGTAGGGAGGGGCCCGCCAGGAGAACAGTACTTC
clone_size: many
d_call: TRBD2
v_call: TRBV29-1
j_call: TRBJ2-7

cdr3_aa: CASTRLGYYEQYF
cdr3_nt: TGTGCCAGCACCAGACTGGGGTACTACGAGCAGTACTTC
clone_size: many
d_call: NA
v_call: TRBV12-3/TRBV12-4
j_call: TRBJ2-7

cdr3_aa: CASRTVYRGPLSDTQYF
cdr3_nt: TGCGCCAGCAGGACAGTTTACAGGGGGCCGTTATCAGATACGCAGTATTTT
clone_size: many
d_call: TRBD1
v_call: TRBV5-1
j_call: TRBJ2-3

cdr3_aa: CSAGTGTGATEAFF
cdr3_nt: TGCAGTGCTGGTACCGGGACAGGGGCCACTGAAGCTTTCTTT
clone_size: many
d_call: TRBD1
v_call: TRBV20-1
j_call: TRBJ1-1

cdr3_aa: CSASDPRRVSYEQYF
cdr3_nt: TGCAGTGCCTCGGACCCGCGACGGGTTTCCTACGAGCAGTACTTC
clone_size: medium-sized
d_call: NA
v_call: TRBV20-1
j_call: TRBJ2-7

cdr3_aa: CASSQGQTGTEAFF
cdr3_nt: TGCGCCAGCAGCCAGGGACAAACGGGGACTGAAGCTTTCTTT
clone_size: many
d_call: NA
v_call: TRBV5-1
j_call: TRBJ1-1

cdr3_aa: CASSQQPGYSNQPQHF
cdr3_nt: TGCGCCAGCTCCCAACAGCCAGGTTATAGCAATCAGCCCCAGCATTTT
clone_size: many
d_call: NA
v_call: TRBV5-1
j_call: TRBJ1-5

cdr3_aa: CASSQDHLGGFGYTF
cdr3_nt: TGTGCCAGCAGCCAAGATCATTTGGGAGGGTTTGGCTACACCTTC
clone_size: medium-sized
d_call: NA
v_call: TRBV4-2
j_call: TRBJ1-2

cdr3_aa: CASSIQDNEQFF
cdr3_nt: TGCGCCAGCAGCATACAGGACAATGAGCAGTTCTTC
clone_size: many
d_call: NA
v_call: TRBV5-1
j_call: TRBJ2-1

cdr3_aa: CSAPGGTSSTNEKLFF
cdr3_nt: TGCAGTGCCCCCGGGGGGACTTCATCAACTAATGAAAAACTGTTTTTT
clone_size: many
d_call: NA
v_call: TRBV20-1
j_call: TRBJ1-4

cdr3_aa: CASSHRQGNTDTQYF
cdr3_nt: TGTGCCAGCAGCCACCGACAGGGGAACACAGATACGCAGTATTTT
clone_size: many
d_call: TRBD1
v_call: TRBV3-1
j_call: TRBJ2-3

cdr3_aa: CSVHGTSGVTIHRDTQYF
cdr3_nt: TGCAGCGTTCACGGGACTAGCGGGGTAACCATTCATCGGGATACGCAGTATTTT
clone_size: many
d_call: TRBD2
v_call: TRBV29-1
j_call: TRBJ2-3

cdr3_aa: CASSEDRGLDGYTF
cdr3_nt: TGTGCCAGCAGTGAGGACAGGGGACTCGATGGCTACACCTTC
clone_size: NA
d_call: TRBD1
v_call: TRBV6-6
j_call: TRBJ1-2

cdr3_aa: CASSERFLYGYTF
cdr3_nt: TGTGCCAGCAGTGAAAGATTCCTCTATGGCTACACCTTC
clone_size: many
d_call: NA
v_call: TRBV25-1
j_call: TRBJ1-2

cdr3_aa: CSLQAGSSYNEQFF
cdr3_nt: TGCAGCCTCCAGGCGGGGAGCTCCTACAATGAGCAGTTCTTC
clone_size: many
d_call: NA
v_call: TRBV20-1
j_call: TRBJ2-1

cdr3_aa: CSARRGRLDTQYF
cdr3_nt: TGCAGTGCTAGACGCGGACGTCTAGATACGCAGTATTTT
clone_size: many
d_call: NA
v_call: TRBV20-1
j_call: TRBJ2-3

cdr3_aa: CASRPGTSREQYF
cdr3_nt: TGTGCCAGCAGACCCGGGACATCGCGCGAGCAGTACTTC
clone_size: NA
d_call: NA
v_call: TRBV6-5
j_call: TRBJ2-7

cdr3_aa: CATRTTAVSNGELFF
cdr3_nt: TGCGCCACCAGGACCACGGCGGTTAGTAACGGGGAGCTGTTTTTT
clone_size: many
d_call: NA
v_call: TRBV5-1
j_call: TRBJ2-2

cdr3_aa: CASSLRQELGPQHF
cdr3_nt: TGTGCCAGCAGCTTAAGACAGGAGCTAGGGCCCCAGCATTTT
clone_size: many
d_call: NA
v_call: TRBV5-5
j_call: TRBJ1-5

cdr3_aa: CASSLSGGRPTDTQYF
cdr3_nt: TGCGCCAGCAGCTTGAGCGGGGGGCGCCCCACAGATACGCAGTATTTT
clone_size: many
d_call: TRBD2
v_call: TRBV5-1
j_call: TRBJ2-3

cdr3_aa: CASSSPQSNNEKLFF
cdr3_nt: TGTGCCAGCAGCTCACCCCAGAGCAATAATGAAAAACTGTTTTTT
clone_size: many
d_call: NA
v_call: TRBV7-9
j_call: TRBJ1-4

cdr3_aa: CASQDRGPTEAFF
cdr3_nt: TGTGCCAGCCAAGACAGGGGGCCTACTGAAGCTTTCTTT
clone_size: many
d_call: TRBD1
v_call: TRBV6-6
j_call: TRBJ1-1

cdr3_aa: CSAGPRTDTQYF
cdr3_nt: TGCAGTGCCGGACCCCGGACAGATACGCAGTATTTT
clone_size: many
d_call: NA
v_call: TRBV20-1
j_call: TRBJ2-3

cdr3_aa: CASSLGGRGIDTEAFF
cdr3_nt: TGCGCCAGCAGCTTGGGCGGGAGGGGTATAGACACTGAAGCTTTCTTT
clone_size: many
d_call: NA
v_call: TRBV5-1
j_call: TRBJ1-1

cdr3_aa: CASSLSHDNEQFF
cdr3_nt: TGTGCCAGCAGCTTAAGTCACGACAATGAGCAGTTCTTC
clone_size: many
d_call: NA
v_call: TRBV7-2
j_call: TRBJ2-1